This T cell receptor (beta chain) appears in the sequencing data of a study of glioma-infiltrating T cells. Across the whole study: Around 1 million peripheral T cells were targeted at 4.5- to 10-fold coverage.

A note on this clonotype: Compared with germline, one end of the junction differs, possibly owing to a read error.

Using RNA template, CDR3s of TCR alpha and beta were amplified with iRepertoire arm-PCR. TCRdb reprocessed the multiplex PCR reads with MiXCR, giving one entry per CDR3 protein. The sample lists around 350,000 distinct CDR3 sequences, about two fifths seen once, with around 12% in the top ten. This clonotype was sampled from a human donor with low-grade glioma or glioblastoma, undergoing nonglioma brain surgery, or in good health (not recorded which). Material for sequencing was glioma tissue, nonneoplastic brain tissue, or PBMCs (not recorded which).

DNA for the CDR3: TGTGCCGGCAGTTTACGTAAAGGGGGTGACGAAAAACTGTTTTTT. Translating it yields CAGSLRKGGDEKLFF. The genes are TRBV28 and TRBJ1-4; weak D call: TRBD1 (6 bases). The germline CDR1 and CDR2 sequences are MDHEN and SYDVKM. The CDR3 length is 15 residues.